This paragraph reports one TCR beta chain. Generated by immunoSEQ multiplex PCR, the TCRdb table keeps only in-frame clones and is missing some. The sample has 200,000 to 250,000 clones; less than 90% are singletons. This sample was included in a study of blood T cell repertoires in COVID-19. Study-wide context: PBMCs, B-cell-depleted T cells, or T cells provided the cDNA or gDNA that made up the material.

Participant-given clinical history determined each cohort assignment. CDR3 length equals 15 residues. Looked up from germline, CDR1 is MRHNA and CDR2 is SNTAGT. Trimming took 6 bases from V and 2 from J; bases not matched to a gene: 4. The sequence was collected from a woman between 25 and 40 years old who had recovered from COVID-19. The genes are TRBV6-4 and TRBJ2-1, with 10 positions matching TRBD2. Sequencing input: PBMCs or T cells enriched from blood (not recorded which). The CDR3 nucleotides are TGTGCCAGCAGGGCGCTAGCGGGGGCCTACAATGAGCAGTTCTTC. Translation gives CASRALAGAYNEQFF.